These T cell receptor beta chains were read from a single sample in a study of blood T cell repertoires in COVID-19. TCRdb's copy holds only in-frame clones and misses some; the assay was immunoSEQ multiplex PCR. Among 100,000 to 150,000 clones listed, around 81% were seen once. The sequenced material came from peripheral blood. These TCRs come from a man aged 25 to 40 with COVID-19, enrolled during active disease. Each CDR3 is given with its conserved first and last residue. The D gene is left open where the match is weak. Size tells how often a clone was seen (once, few, many) or the class of an expanded clone, and some rows leave it out.

>TRBV5-1|.|TRBD2|TRBJ2-7
CASSWSTSGVSYEQYF
TGCGCCAGCAGCTGGAGTACTAGCGGGGTATCCTACGAGCAGTACTTC
>TRBV5-4|.|.|TRBJ2-2
CASSQEAGELFF
TGTGCCAGCAGCCAGGAGGCCGGGGAGCTGTTTTTT
>TRBV28|.|.|TRBJ1-5
CASSSPRTVHSNQPQHF
TGTGCCAGCAGTTCGCCTAGGACAGTTCATAGCAATCAGCCCCAGCATTTT
>TRBV7-9|.|TRBD2|TRBJ2-5
CASSQGTSGTETQYF
TGTGCCAGCAGCCAAGGGACTAGCGGGACTGAGACCCAGTACTTC
>TRBV2|.|TRBD1|TRBJ2-3
CASRGTGGGTDTQYF
TGTGCCAGCAGGGGGACAGGGGGCGGCACAGATACGCAGTATTTT
>TRBV10-3|.|TRBD1|TRBJ2-5
CAASGTGVETQYF
TGTGCCGCATCCGGGACAGGGGTAGAGACCCAGTACTTC
>TRBV4-1|.|.|TRBJ2-7
CASSLSGTGNHEQYF
TGCGCCAGCAGCCTTAGCGGGACAGGGAACCACGAGCAGTACTTC
>TRBV19|.|.|TRBJ2-5
CASIGQQETQYF
TGTGCCAGTATTGGACAGCAAGAGACCCAGTACTTC
>TRBV27|.|.|TRBJ1-6
CASSWGVNSPLHF
TGTGCCAGCAGTTGGGGGGTGAATTCACCCCTCCACTTT
>TRBV7-3|.|.|TRBJ1-5
CASSIKGDSNQPQHF
TGTGCCAGCAGCATTAAGGGAGATAGCAATCAGCCCCAGCATTTT
>TRBV11-3|.|.|TRBJ1-1
CASSLFPRGNTEAFF
TGTGCCAGCAGCTTATTTCCTCGGGGGAACACTGAAGCTTTCTTT
>TRBV28|.|TRBD1|TRBJ1-2
CASSTRTGNYYGYTF
TGTGCCAGCAGTACCCGGACAGGGAATTACTATGGCTACACCTTC
>TRBV4-1|.|.|TRBJ1-4
CASSLDTNLRATNEKLFF
TGCGCCAGCAGCCTGGACACCAACTTACGGGCAACTAATGAAAAACTGTTTTTT
>TRBV5-1|.|TRBD2|TRBJ2-3
CASSFVGLAAPPSTDTQYF
TGCGCCAGCAGTTTTGTCGGACTAGCGGCTCCCCCTAGCACAGATACGCAGTATTTT
>TRBV5-1|.|.|TRBJ2-7
CASSGASYEQYF
TGCGCCAGCAGCGGGGCCTCCTACGAGCAGTACTTC
>TRBV7-6|.|TRBD2|TRBJ2-3
CASSLGGGPIDTQYF
TGTGCCAGCAGCTTAGGCGGGGGGCCCATAGATACGCAGTATTTT
>TRBV7-9|.|.|TRBJ2-7
CASSLRTTYEQYF
TGTGCCAGCAGCTTGCGGACAACTTACGAGCAGTACTTC
>TRBV3-1/TRBV3-2|.|TRBD2|TRBJ2-3
CASSQMVGGGTDTQYF
TGTGCCAGCAGCCAAATGGTTGGGGGGGGCACAGATACGCAGTATTTT
>TRBV5-5|.|.|TRBJ1-4
CASSFGGVNEKLFF
TGTGCCAGCAGCTTCGGTGGAGTTAATGAAAAACTGTTTTTT
>TRBV19|few|.|TRBJ2-1
CASSISPGISERIF
TGTGCCAGTAGTATCTCCCCAGGAATTTCTGAGCGGATCTTC
>TRBV7-3|.|.|TRBJ2-2
CASSPHGTSNTGELFF
TGTGCCAGCAGCCCTCACGGGACTTCTAACACCGGGGAGCTGTTTTTT
>TRBV2|.|.|TRBJ2-5
CARKEQGQETQYF
TGTGCCCGCAAAGAACAGGGTCAAGAGACCCAGTACTTC
>TRBV4-1|.|TRBD2|TRBJ2-5
CASSRGGGLEETQYF
TGCGCCAGCAGCCGCGGGGGGGGACTAGAAGAGACCCAGTACTTC
>TRBV7-9|few|TRBD1|TRBJ2-7
CASSLLTAPGQGYEQYF
TGTGCCAGCAGCTTACTTACGGCGCCGGGACAGGGGTACGAGCAGTACTTC